The 31 T cell receptor beta chains presented below share a single source sample, sequenced in a study of somatic mutations in cytotoxic T cells in rheumatoid arthritis. Only in-frame clones appear in the TCRdb table, and some are missing; sequencing was by immunoSEQ multiplex PCR. The table shows about 12,000 clones, with over 65% occurring only once. The sequenced sample was CD8+ T cells sorted from blood. The receptors shown here come from a man aged 65-85 years in good health.

The rearrangement links TRBV6-6 to TRBJ1-2; D remains unclear. Trimming cost V 7 bases and J 8 bases, with 11 bases left between them. Germline CDR1 MNHNY, CDR2 SVGAGI (reference sequence). The CDR3 loop spans 11 amino acids. This chain's CDR3 is CASIDSGGYTF. The CDR3 DNA sequence: TGTGCCAGCATCGACTCGGGCGGCTACACCTTC.

The V gene is TRBV27, the J gene TRBJ2-7, with D possibly TRBD2 on 6 matching bases. The CDR3 has 13 amino acids. Trimming cost V 2 bases and J 4 bases, with 9 bases left between them. Germline-derived CDR1 and CDR2 are MNHEY and SMNVEV (reference sequence). The CDR3 loop is CASSLSAGYEQYF. CDR3 coding DNA: TGTGCCAGCAGTTTAAGCGCGGGATACGAGCAGTACTTC.

This chain joins TRBV28 and TRBJ2-5; the match to TRBD2 covers 8 bases. Germline V gene lookup returns CDR1 MDHEN and CDR2 SYDVKM. The CDR3 runs 13 residues. V was clipped by 6 bases and J by 5 bases; unmatched bases: 5. CDR3 coding DNA: TGTGCCAGCAGGTCCCGGGAGGGCGAGACCCAGTACTTC. Its protein is CASRSREGETQYF.

This clone came up once. The chain is built from TRBV28 and TRBJ1-1; TRBD1 matches at 7 bases. Germline V gene sequence: CDR1 MDHEN, CDR2 SYDVKM. The CDR3 is 15 amino acids. Germline trimming cut 1 base from V and 4 bases from J; bases unmatched to any gene: 6. Here the CDR3 reads CASSLFLPGGTEAFF. In DNA form, the CDR3 reads TGTGCCAGCAGTTTATTTCTGCCAGGGGGCACTGAAGCTTTCTTT. The full variable domain, completed using reference TRBV28 and TRBJ1-1, is DVKVTQSSRYLVKRTGEKVFLECVQDMDHENMFWYRQDPGLGLRLIYFSYDVKMKEKGDIPEGYSVSREKKERFSLILESASTNQTSMYLCASSLFLPGGTEAFFGQGTRLTVV.

The V gene is TRBV7-9, the J gene TRBJ2-7, with D possibly being TRBD1 or TRBD2 (5 bases each). Deletions cut 5 bases from V and 4 bases from J, with 18 bases between. CDR1 is SEHNR, CDR2 FQNEAQ, per germline (reference sequence). This CDR3 is built from 15 residues. The CDR3 bases are TGTGCCAGCAGCCCCACACGGGGCGCGAGGTACGAGCAGTACTTC. Its protein product is CASSPTRGARYEQYF.

The chain combines TRBV6-1 with TRBJ2-7; 9 bases are a match to TRBD2. The germline V gene encodes CDR1 MNHNS and CDR2 SASEGT. The CDR3 contains 15 residues. V lost 1 base, J lost 6 bases, and 7 bases stayed unmatched. This chain's CDR3 is CASSEDEAGGGEQYF. The DNA of the CDR3 is TGTGCCAGCAGTGAAGACGAAGCGGGAGGAGGCGAGCAGTACTTC.

The CDR3, as DNA: TGTGCCAGCAGCTTAGGAGGGGGACCCGGGGACATTCAGTACTTC. Translation: CASSLGGGPGDIQYF. V usage is TRBV13 and J usage is TRBJ2-4; a possible D gene is TRBD1 (6 bases). The CDR3 contains 15 residues. Germline-derived CDR1 and CDR2 are PRHDT and FYEKMQ (reference sequence). The V end lost 0 bases, the J end lost 8 bases, and 14 bases lay between the germline ends.

The gene calls are TRBV6-5 and TRBJ1-1; 9 bases are shared with TRBD1. After removal of 8 bases from V and 3 bases from J, the junction contained 10 bases not matched to a gene. This CDR3 is built from 15 residues. Germline V gene data show CDR1 as MNHEY and CDR2 as SVGAGI. The CDR3 is CASALQGAADTEAFF. CDR3 nucleotides: TGTGCCAGCGCCCTACAGGGGGCCGCGGACACTGAAGCTTTCTTT.

This chain connects TRBV6-1 to TRBJ1-2; a possible D gene is TRBD1 (5 bases). The germline V and J ends were trimmed by 1 base and 5 bases, with 11 bases remaining between them. The CDR3 contains 14 residues. CDR1 is MNHNS and CDR2 is SASEGT in the germline V gene. The chain's CDR3 is CASSEGWGRYGYTF. The DNA of the CDR3 is TGTGCCAGCAGTGAAGGATGGGGGAGGTATGGCTACACCTTC.

The rearrangement links TRBV11-2 to TRBJ2-7; TRBD1 aligns across 7 bases. The ends lost 3 bases at V and 7 bases at J; junction bases unmatched: 0. The CDR3 length is 11 residues. Germline CDR1 is SGHAT and CDR2 is FQNNGV. The CDR3 here is CASSLTGEQYF. The CDR3 DNA is TGTGCCAGCAGCTTGACAGGGGAGCAGTACTTC. Based on the CDR3 plus reference TRBV11-2 and TRBJ2-7, the full variable domain is EAGVAQSPRYKIIEKRQSVAFWCNPISGHATLYWYQQILGQGPKLLIQFQNNGVVDDSQLPKDRFSAERLKGVDSTLKIQPAKLEDSAVYLCASSLTGEQYFGPGTRLTVT.

The J gene is TRBJ2-7, the V gene TRBV14; D unresolved. The V and J ends lost 3 bases and 6 bases respectively, with 21 bases between them. The CDR3 sequence is 16 residues long. CDR1 and CDR2 (germline): SGHDN, FVKESK. CDR3: CASSQVHLGSASEQYF. CDR3 DNA: TGTGCCAGCAGCCAGGTACACTTAGGGTCGGCAAGCGAGCAGTACTTC. Full variable domain (remainder filled in from reference TRBV14 and TRBJ2-7): EAGVTQFPSHSVIEKGQTVTLRCDPISGHDNLYWYRRVMGKEIKFLLHFVKESKQDESGMPNNRFLAERTGGTYSTLKVQPAELEDSGVYFCASSQVHLGSASEQYFGPGTRLTVT.

The chain is built from TRBV28 and TRBJ1-1; 7 bases map to TRBD1. The germline gives CDR1 MDHEN, CDR2 SYDVKM. The trim removed 3 bases at V and 2 bases at J, leaving 12 bases unmatched. There are 17 residues in the CDR3. Here the CDR3 reads CASSLPTSRDSNTEAFF. The DNA for the CDR3 is TGTGCCAGCAGTTTGCCCACATCCCGGGACAGCAACACTGAAGCTTTCTTT.

The chain joins TRBV6-1 to TRBJ2-1; 9 bases are a match to TRBD1. V was pared by 1 base and J by 6 bases, with 4 bases of the junction left unmatched. The CDR3 has 15 amino acids. Germline loops: CDR1 MNHNS, CDR2 SASEGT. CDR3 nucleotide sequence: TGTGCCAGCAGTGAAGAGACAGGGGGGCGCAATGAGCAGTTCTTC. Protein: CASSEETGGRNEQFF.

This chain links TRBV19 with TRBJ1-2, with D unresolved. V was trimmed by 3 bases and J by 2 bases, leaving 10 bases between them. Germline CDR1 reads LNHDA; CDR2 reads SQIVND (reference sequence). The CDR3 is 14 amino acids. DNA of the CDR3: TGTGCCAGTAGTATGAGTGGAGGGAACTATGGCTACACCTTC. It yields the protein CASSMSGGNYGYTF.

The chain employs TRBV28 and TRBJ2-5; 7 nucleotides agree with TRBD1. This CDR3 has 11 residues. Germline V gives CDR1 MDHEN, CDR2 SYDVKM. J lost 9 bases, V lost 4 bases, and 2 bases had no gene match. The chain's CDR3 is CASSYTGAQYF. CDR3 bases: TGTGCCAGCAGTTATACAGGGGCCCAGTACTTC.

J is TRBJ1-1 and V is TRBV2; D call uncertain. The CDR3 loop spans 13 amino acids. Germline CDR1 and CDR2: SNHLY and FYNNEI. Trimming took off 8 bases at V and 1 base at J, with 11 bases between the two ends. CDR3 DNA: TGTGCCAGCCAAGAAGATTCGAACACTGAAGCTTTCTTT. Translating gives CASQEDSNTEAFF.

The V and J genes are TRBV5-1 and TRBJ1-2; a possible D gene is TRBD1 (5 bases). The germline V and J ends were trimmed by 6 bases and 9 bases, with 24 bases remaining between them. CDR1 and CDR2 (germline): SGHRS, YFSETQ. The CDR3 sequence is 15 residues long. This chain's CDR3 is CASMAGGGAARSYTF. CDR3 DNA sequence: TGCGCCAGCATGGCGGGCGGGGGAGCTGCGAGAAGCTACACCTTC.

V is TRBV11-2 and J is TRBJ2-3, with a possible D match to TRBD2 (6 bases). The CDR3 spans 13 residues. Germline loops: CDR1 SGHAT, CDR2 FQNNGV. V lost 2 bases and J 9 bases, leaving 12 bases between the germline ends. This CDR3 reads CASSLWGEETQYF. In nucleotides, the CDR3 is TGTGCCAGCAGCTTATGGGGGGAAGAGACGCAGTATTTT. The full variable domain, in which reference TRBV11-2 and TRBJ2-3 provide the parts outside the CDR3, is EAGVAQSPRYKIIEKRQSVAFWCNPISGHATLYWYQQILGQGPKLLIQFQNNGVVDDSQLPKDRFSAERLKGVDSTLKIQPAKLEDSAVYLCASSLWGEETQYFGPGTRLTVL.

The chain employs TRBV5-1 and TRBJ2-1; 13 bases line up with TRBD2. The CDR3 has 14 residues. Germline-derived CDR1 and CDR2 are SGHRS and YFSETQ. V lost 4 bases, J lost 8 bases, and 3 bases stayed unmatched. The CDR3 loop is CASSEGLAGHEQFF. The CDR3 bases are TGCGCCAGCAGCGAGGGACTAGCGGGGCATGAGCAGTTCTTC.

In its sample, this clone was seen once. The V and J genes are TRBV6-6 and TRBJ1-2, with D perhaps TRBD1 (6 bases). V was clipped by 6 bases and J by 2 bases, with 16 bases between them. The CDR3 spans 15 residues. Germline-derived CDR1 and CDR2 are MNHNY and SVGAGI (reference sequence). The CDR3 bases are TGTGCCAGCAGCCGCTCAGGGGACCCAAACTATGGCTACACCTTC. This codes for CASSRSGDPNYGYTF.

This clone was detected a few times. V usage is TRBV30 and J usage is TRBJ2-7; no clear D gene. Per the germline V gene, CDR1 is GTSNPN and CDR2 is SVGIG (reference sequence). CDR3 length equals 13 residues. V lost 1 base and J 4 bases, leaving 11 bases between the germline ends. CDR3 in DNA: TGTGCCTGGAGTGGGACGGCTCGTTACGAGCAGTACTTC. Translating gives CAWSGTARYEQYF.

The sample holds a few counts of this clone. The rearrangement joins TRBV7-9 to TRBJ1-1; D perhaps matches TRBD1 (6 bases). V shed 7 bases and J shed 4 bases, with 10 bases lying between them. From germline, CDR1 is SEHNR and CDR2 FQNEAQ (reference sequence). The CDR3 runs 12 residues. CDR3 residues: CASIKGGTEAFF. The CDR3 nucleotides are TGTGCCAGCATCAAGGGGGGCACTGAAGCTTTCTTT.

The chain joins TRBV4-2 to TRBJ2-3; 7 bases are shared with TRBD2. The CDR3 loop spans 21 amino acids. Germline assignment: CDR1 LGHNA and CDR2 YNFKEQ. V lost 1 base, J lost 5 bases, and 24 bases stayed unmatched. In nucleotides, the CDR3 is TGTGCCAGCAGCCAAGTGGGGGGGAGGGGCCTGGTCCCACTGAGAGAAGATACGCAGTATTTT. Amino acid sequence: CASSQVGGRGLVPLREDTQYF.

The chain employs TRBV16 and TRBJ1-2; D is unclear. The germline V and J ends were trimmed by 2 bases and 6 bases, with 10 bases remaining between them. CDR3 length equals 13 residues. From germline, CDR1 is KGHSY and CDR2 FQNENV. CDR3: CASSQLIKHGYTF. CDR3 coding DNA: TGTGCCAGCAGCCAACTCATCAAGCATGGCTACACCTTC.

The chain is built from TRBV9 and TRBJ1-5; D ambiguous. CDR1 and CDR2 from the germline V gene are SGDLS and YYNGEE. The CDR3 has 14 amino acids. Between the trimmed V and J ends, which lost 4 bases and 9 bases, there was a span of 17 bases. The CDR3 DNA reads TGTGCCAGCAGCCCCGGAGGAGGGCCGAGGCCCCAGCATTTT. As protein: CASSPGGGPRPQHF.

The V call is TRBV19, the J call TRBJ1-5; D remains unclear. Trimming removed 2 bases at V and 5 bases at J, with 7 bases between. Germline CDR1 and CDR2: LNHDA and SQIVND (reference sequence). This CDR3 comprises 13 residues. The CDR3 nucleotides are TGTGCCAGTAGTATATTCGGGGATCAGCCCCAGCATTTT. This sequence encodes CASSIFGDQPQHF.

The CDR3 sequence: CASSDPNQETQYF. DNA for the CDR3: TGTGCCAGTAGTGACCCAAACCAAGAGACCCAGTACTTC. The rearrangement links TRBV19 to TRBJ2-5; no reliable D call. This CDR3 contains 13 residues. The germline V gene has CDR1 LNHDA and CDR2 SQIVND (reference sequence). V lost 5 bases and J lost 0, with 7 bases in between.

This chain uses TRBV2 with TRBJ1-3; 7 nucleotides match TRBD1. Per germline, CDR1 SNHLY and CDR2 FYNNEI. V lost 5 bases and J lost 3; bases outside the gene matches: 1. This CDR3 is built from 13 residues. Here the CDR3 reads CASSTGDGNTIYF. CDR3 DNA sequence: TGTGCCAGCAGTACAGGGGATGGAAACACCATATATTTT. The whole variable domain, remainder taken from reference TRBV2 and TRBJ1-3, is EPEVTQTPSHQVTQMGQEVILRCVPISNHLYFYWYRQILGQKVEFLVSFYNNEISEKSEIFDDQFSVERPDGSNFTLKIRSTKLEDSAMYFCASSTGDGNTIYFGEGSWLTVV.

The genes are TRBV27 and TRBJ1-5; 8 bases map to TRBD1. The V and J ends lost 6 bases and 0 bases, in that order; junction bases with no gene match: 10. Germline CDR1 MNHEY, CDR2 SMNVEV (reference sequence). CDR3 length: 17 amino acids. CDR3 bases: TGTGCCAGCAGGCCACCGGGACAGGACCCTAGCAATCAGCCCCAGCATTTT. Translation gives CASRPPGQDPSNQPQHF.

V and J are TRBV27 and TRBJ2-5, with TRBD2 matching over 14 bases. The CDR3 contains 16 residues. The germline V gene encodes CDR1 MNHEY and CDR2 SMNVEV (reference sequence). V was clipped by 6 bases and J by 5 bases; unmatched bases: 8. The CDR3 DNA reads TGTGCCAGCAGCTCTTCCGGGACTAGCGGGAGTGAGACCCAGTACTTC. As protein: CASSSSGTSGSETQYF.

This chain uses TRBV2 with TRBJ2-3; 9 bases line up with TRBD2. J was trimmed by 0 bases and V by 1 base; bases with no gene match: 5. The germline V gene has CDR1 SNHLY and CDR2 FYNNEI. The CDR3 length is 17 residues. This CDR3 is CASSEVRLAGSTDTQYF. CDR3 bases: TGTGCCAGCAGTGAAGTTAGGCTAGCGGGAAGCACAGATACGCAGTATTTT.